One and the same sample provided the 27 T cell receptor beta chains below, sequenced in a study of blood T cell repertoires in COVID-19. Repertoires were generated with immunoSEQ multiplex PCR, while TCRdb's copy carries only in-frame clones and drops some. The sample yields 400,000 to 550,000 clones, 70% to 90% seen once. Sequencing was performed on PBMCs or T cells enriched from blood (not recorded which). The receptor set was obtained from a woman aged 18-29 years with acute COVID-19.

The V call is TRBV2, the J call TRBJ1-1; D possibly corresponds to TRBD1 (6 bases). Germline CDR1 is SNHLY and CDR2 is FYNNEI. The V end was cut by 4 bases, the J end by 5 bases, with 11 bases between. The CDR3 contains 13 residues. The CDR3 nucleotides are TGTGCCAGCAGTGTACAGGGCAGTACTGAAGCTTTCTTT. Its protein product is CASSVQGSTEAFF.

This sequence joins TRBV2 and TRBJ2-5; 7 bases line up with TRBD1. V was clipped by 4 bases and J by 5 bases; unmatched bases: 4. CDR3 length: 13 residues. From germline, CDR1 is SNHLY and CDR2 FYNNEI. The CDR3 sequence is CASSGDSWETQYF. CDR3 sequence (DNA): TGTGCCAGCAGTGGGGACAGTTGGGAGACCCAGTACTTC. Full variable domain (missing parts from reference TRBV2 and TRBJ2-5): EPEVTQTPSHQVTQMGQEVILRCVPISNHLYFYWYRQILGQKVEFLVSFYNNEISEKSEIFDDQFSVERPDGSNFTLKIRSTKLEDSAMYFCASSGDSWETQYFGPGTRLLVL.

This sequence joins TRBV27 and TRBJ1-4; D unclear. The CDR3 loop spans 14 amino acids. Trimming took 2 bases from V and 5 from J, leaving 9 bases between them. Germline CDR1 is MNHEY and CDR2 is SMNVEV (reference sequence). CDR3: CASSLGRGNEKLFF. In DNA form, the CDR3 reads TGTGCCAGCAGTTTAGGGCGAGGGAATGAAAAACTGTTTTTT.

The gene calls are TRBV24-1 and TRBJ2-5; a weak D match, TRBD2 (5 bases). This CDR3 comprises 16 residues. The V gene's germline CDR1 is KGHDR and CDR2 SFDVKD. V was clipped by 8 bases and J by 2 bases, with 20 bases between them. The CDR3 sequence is CATINVMASTQETQYF. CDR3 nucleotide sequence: TGTGCCACCATCAACGTCATGGCTAGCACACAAGAGACCCAGTACTTC.

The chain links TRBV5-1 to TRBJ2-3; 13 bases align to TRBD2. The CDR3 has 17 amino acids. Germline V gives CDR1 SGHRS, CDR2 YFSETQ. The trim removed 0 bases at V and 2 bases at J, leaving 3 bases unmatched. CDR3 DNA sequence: TGCGCCAGCAGCTTGGATACTAGCGGGAGGGACACAGATACGCAGTATTTT. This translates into CASSLDTSGRDTDTQYF.

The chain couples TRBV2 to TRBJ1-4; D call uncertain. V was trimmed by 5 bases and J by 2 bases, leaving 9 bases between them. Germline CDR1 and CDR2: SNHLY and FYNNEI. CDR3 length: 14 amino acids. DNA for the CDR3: TGTGCCAGCAGTTACAGCCCCACTAATGAAAAACTGTTTTTT. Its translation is CASSYSPTNEKLFF.

DNA for the CDR3: TGTGCCAGCAGTCCGGGACTAGCGGGAGGGAGCTCCTACGAGCAGTACTTC. This gives the protein CASSPGLAGGSSYEQYF. This chain links TRBV27 with TRBJ2-7; 16 bases are a match to TRBD2. Germline CDR1 and CDR2: MNHEY and SMNVEV (reference sequence). The junction had 4 bases not matched to a gene; V was cut back by 5 bases and J by 0 bases. The length of the CDR3 is 17 residues.

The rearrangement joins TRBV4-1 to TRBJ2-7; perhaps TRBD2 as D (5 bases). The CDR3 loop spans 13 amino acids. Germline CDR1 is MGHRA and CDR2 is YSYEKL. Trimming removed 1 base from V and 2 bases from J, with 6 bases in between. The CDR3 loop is CASSQVGTYEQYF. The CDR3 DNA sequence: TGCGCCAGCAGCCAAGTCGGGACCTACGAGCAGTACTTC.

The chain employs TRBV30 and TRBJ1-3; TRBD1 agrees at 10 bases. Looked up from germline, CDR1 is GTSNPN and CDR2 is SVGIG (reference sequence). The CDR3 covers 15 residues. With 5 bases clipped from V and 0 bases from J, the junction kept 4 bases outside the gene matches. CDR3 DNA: TGTGCCTGGGGGGGACAGGGGCTCTCTGGAAACACCATATATTTT. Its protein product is CAWGGQGLSGNTIYF.

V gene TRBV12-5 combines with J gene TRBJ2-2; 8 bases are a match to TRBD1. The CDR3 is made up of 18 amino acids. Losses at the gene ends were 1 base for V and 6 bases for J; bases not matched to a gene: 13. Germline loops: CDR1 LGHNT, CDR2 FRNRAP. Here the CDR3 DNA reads TGTGCTAGTGGTTTGGCCACCCTCCAGGGGGCTCGGGCCGGGGAGCTGTTTTTT. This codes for CASGLATLQGARAGELFF.

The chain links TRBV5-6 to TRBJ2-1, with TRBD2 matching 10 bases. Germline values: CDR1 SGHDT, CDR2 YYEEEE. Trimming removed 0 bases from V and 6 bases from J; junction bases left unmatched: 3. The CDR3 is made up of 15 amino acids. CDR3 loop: CASSLDGTSANEQFF. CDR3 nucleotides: TGTGCCAGCAGCTTGGACGGGACTAGCGCCAATGAGCAGTTCTTC.

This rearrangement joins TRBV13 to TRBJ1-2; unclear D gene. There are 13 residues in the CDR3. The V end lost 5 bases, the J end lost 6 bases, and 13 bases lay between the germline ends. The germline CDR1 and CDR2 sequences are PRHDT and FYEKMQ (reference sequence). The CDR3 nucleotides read TGTGCCAGCAGCCAAGAACCTAGGAATGGCTACACCTTC. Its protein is CASSQEPRNGYTF.

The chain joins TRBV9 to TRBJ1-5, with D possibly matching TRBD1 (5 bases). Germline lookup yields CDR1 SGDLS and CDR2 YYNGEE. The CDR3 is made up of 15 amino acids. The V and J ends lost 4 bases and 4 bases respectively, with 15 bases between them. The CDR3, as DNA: TGTGCCAGCAGCCCCGGGGGGGTGAGGAATCAGCCCCAGCATTTT. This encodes CASSPGGVRNQPQHF.

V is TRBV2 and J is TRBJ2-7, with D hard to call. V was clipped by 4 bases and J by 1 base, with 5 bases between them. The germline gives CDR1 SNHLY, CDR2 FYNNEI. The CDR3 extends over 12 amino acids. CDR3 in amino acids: CASSAKSYEQYF. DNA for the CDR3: TGTGCCAGCAGTGCCAAATCCTACGAGCAGTACTTC.

CDR3 loop: CASSQTGVYGYTF. The CDR3 bases are TGTGCCAGCAGTCAGACAGGGGTCTATGGCTACACCTTC. The chain joins TRBV12-3 or TRBV12-4 to TRBJ1-2; 8 positions match TRBD1. The CDR3 extends over 13 amino acids. V trimming: 5 bases; J trimming: 4 bases; junction bases outside the gene matches: 3.

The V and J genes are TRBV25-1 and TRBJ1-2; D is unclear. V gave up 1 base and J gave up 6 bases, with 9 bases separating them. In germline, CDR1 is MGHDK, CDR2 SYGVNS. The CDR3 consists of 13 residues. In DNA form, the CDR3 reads TGTGCCAGCAGTGAATCTGCGCGGAATGGCTACACCTTC. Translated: CASSESARNGYTF.

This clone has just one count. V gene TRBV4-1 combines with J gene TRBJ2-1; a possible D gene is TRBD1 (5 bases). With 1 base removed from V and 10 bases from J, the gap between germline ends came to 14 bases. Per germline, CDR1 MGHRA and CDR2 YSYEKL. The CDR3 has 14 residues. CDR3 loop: CASSQGALKGEQFF. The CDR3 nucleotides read TGCGCCAGCAGCCAAGGGGCTCTAAAGGGGGAGCAGTTCTTC.

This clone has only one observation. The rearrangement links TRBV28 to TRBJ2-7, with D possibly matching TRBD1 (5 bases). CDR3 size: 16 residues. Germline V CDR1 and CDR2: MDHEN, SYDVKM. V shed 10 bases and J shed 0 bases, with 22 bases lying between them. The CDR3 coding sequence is TGTGCCACCGATACTTTACAGGCTACTGCCTCCTACGAGCAGTACTTC. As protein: CATDTLQATASYEQYF.

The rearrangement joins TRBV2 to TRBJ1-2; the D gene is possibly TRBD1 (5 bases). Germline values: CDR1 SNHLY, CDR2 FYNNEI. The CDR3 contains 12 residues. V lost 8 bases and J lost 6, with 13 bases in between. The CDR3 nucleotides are TGTGCCAGCTCCCGAGCGGGGGATGGCTACACCTTC. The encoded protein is CASSRAGDGYTF.

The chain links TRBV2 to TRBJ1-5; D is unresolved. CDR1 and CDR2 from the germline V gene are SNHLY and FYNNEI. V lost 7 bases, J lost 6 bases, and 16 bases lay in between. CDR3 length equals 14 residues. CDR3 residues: CASNQRGRSQPQHF. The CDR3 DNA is TGTGCCAGCAACCAACGCGGGCGTAGTCAGCCCCAGCATTTT. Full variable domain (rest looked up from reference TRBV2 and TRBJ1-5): EPEVTQTPSHQVTQMGQEVILRCVPISNHLYFYWYRQILGQKVEFLVSFYNNEISEKSEIFDDQFSVERPDGSNFTLKIRSTKLEDSAMYFCASNQRGRSQPQHFGDGTRLSIL.

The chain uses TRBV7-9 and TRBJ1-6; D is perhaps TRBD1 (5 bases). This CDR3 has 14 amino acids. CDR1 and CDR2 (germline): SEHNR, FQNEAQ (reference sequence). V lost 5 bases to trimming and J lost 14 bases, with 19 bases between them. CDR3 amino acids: CASSLQDGGGALHF. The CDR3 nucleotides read TGTGCCAGCAGCCTTCAGGACGGGGGTGGGGCCCTCCACTTT.

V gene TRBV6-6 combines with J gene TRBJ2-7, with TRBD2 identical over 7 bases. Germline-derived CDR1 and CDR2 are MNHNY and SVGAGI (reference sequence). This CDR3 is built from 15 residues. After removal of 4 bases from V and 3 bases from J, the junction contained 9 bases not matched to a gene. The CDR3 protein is CASSFSSGLFYEQYF. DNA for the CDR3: TGTGCCAGCAGTTTCTCTAGCGGCCTATTCTACGAGCAGTACTTC.

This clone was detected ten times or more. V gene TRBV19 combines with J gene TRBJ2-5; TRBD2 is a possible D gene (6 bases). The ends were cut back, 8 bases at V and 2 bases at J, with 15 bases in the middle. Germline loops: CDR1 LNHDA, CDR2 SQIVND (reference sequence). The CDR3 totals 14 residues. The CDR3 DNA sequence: TGTGCCAGTGGAACCGGGGGTCAACAAGAGACCCAGTACTTC. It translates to CASGTGGQQETQYF.

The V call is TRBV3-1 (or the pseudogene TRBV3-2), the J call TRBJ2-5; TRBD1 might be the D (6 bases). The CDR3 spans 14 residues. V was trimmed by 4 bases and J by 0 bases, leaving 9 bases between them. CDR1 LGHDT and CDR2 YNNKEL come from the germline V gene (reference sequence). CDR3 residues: CASSPRGYQETQYF. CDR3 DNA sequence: TGTGCCAGCAGCCCAAGGGGGTACCAAGAGACCCAGTACTTC.

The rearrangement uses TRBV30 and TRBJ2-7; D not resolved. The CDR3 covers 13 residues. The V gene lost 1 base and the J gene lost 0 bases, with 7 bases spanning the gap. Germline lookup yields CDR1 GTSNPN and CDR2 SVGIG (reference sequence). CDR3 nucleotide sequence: TGTGCCTGGAGTGGGCAGTCCTCCTACGAGCAGTACTTC. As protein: CAWSGQSSYEQYF.

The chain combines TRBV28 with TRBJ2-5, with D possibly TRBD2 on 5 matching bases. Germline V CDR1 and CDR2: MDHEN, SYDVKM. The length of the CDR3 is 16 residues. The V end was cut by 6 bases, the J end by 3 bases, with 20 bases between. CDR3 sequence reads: CASSLRGQRAKETQYF. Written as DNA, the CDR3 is TGTGCCAGCAGCCTACGAGGGCAGAGAGCGAAAGAGACCCAGTACTTC.

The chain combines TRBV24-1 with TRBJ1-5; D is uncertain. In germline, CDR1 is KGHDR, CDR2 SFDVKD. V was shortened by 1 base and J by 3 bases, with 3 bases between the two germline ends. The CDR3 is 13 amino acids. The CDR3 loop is CATSDFHNQPQHF. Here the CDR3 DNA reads TGTGCCACCAGTGATTTTCACAATCAGCCCCAGCATTTT.